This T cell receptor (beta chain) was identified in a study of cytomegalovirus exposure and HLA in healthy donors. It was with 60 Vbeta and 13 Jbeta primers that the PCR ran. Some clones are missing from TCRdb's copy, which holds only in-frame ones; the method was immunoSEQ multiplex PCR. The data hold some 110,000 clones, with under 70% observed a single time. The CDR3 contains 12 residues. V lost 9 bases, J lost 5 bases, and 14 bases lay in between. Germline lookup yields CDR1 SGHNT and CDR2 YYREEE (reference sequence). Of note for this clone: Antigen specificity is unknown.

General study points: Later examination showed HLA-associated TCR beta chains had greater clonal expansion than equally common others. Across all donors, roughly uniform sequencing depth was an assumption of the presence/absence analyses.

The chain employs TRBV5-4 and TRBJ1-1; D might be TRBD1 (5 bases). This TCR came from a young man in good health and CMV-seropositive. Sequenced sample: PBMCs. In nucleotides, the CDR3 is TGTGCCACTCTGGGGGGGAGGACTGAAGCTTTCTTT. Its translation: CATLGGRTEAFF. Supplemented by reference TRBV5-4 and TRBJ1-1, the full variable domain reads ETGVTQSPTHLIKTRGQQVTLRCSSQSGHNTVSWYQQALGQGPQFIFQYYREEENGRGNFPPRFSGLQFPNYSSELNVNALELDDSALYLCATLGGRTEAFFGQGTRLTVV.